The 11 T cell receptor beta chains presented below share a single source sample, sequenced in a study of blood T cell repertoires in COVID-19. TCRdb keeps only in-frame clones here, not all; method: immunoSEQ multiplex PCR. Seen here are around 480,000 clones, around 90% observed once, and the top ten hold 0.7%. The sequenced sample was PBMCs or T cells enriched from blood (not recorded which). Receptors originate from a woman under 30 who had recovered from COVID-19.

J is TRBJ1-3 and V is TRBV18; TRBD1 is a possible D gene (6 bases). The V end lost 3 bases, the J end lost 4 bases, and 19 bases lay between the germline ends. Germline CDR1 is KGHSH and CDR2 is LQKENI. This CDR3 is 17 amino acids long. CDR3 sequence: CASSPSLRGGRGNTIYF. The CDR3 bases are TGTGCCAGCTCACCTTCCCTTCGCGGGGGGCGCGGAAACACCATATATTTT.

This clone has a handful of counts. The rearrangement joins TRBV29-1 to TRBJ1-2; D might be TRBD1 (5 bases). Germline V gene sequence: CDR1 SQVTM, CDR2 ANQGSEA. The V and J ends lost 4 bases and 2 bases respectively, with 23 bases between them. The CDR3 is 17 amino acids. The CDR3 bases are TGCAGCGTTGGGGGGGAGGTGGACGCGGCATGGAACTATGGCTACACCTTC. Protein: CSVGGEVDAAWNYGYTF.

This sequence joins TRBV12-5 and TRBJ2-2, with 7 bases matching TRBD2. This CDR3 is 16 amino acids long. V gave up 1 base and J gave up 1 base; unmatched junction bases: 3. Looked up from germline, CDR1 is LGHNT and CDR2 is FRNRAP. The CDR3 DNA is TGTGCTAGTGGTTTGGCTAGCGGTCTGAACACCGGGGAGCTGTTTTTT. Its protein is CASGLASGLNTGELFF.

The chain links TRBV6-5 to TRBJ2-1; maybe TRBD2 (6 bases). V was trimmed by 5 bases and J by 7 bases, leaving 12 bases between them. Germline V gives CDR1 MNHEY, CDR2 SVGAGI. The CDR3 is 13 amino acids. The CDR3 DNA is TGTGCCAGCAGTCAGACTAGGGGAAATGAGCAGTTCTTC. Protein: CASSQTRGNEQFF.

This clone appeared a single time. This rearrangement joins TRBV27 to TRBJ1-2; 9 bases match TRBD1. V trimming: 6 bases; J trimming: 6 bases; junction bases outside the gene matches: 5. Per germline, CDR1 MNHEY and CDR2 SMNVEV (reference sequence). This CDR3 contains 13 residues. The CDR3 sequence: CASSSDRGNGYTF. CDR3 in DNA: TGTGCCAGCAGCTCAGACAGGGGGAATGGCTACACCTTC.

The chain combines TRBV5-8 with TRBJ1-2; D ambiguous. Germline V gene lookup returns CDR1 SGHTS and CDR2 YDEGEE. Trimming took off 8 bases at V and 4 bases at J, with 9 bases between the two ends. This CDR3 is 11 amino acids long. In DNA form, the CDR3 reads TGTGCCAGTGGAGAAGCCTATGGCTACACCTTC. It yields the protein CASGEAYGYTF.

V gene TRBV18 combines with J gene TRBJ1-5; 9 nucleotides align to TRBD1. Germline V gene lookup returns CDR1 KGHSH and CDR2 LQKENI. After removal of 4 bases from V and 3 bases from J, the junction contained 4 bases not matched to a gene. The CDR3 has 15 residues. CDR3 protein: CASSRGTGINQPQHF. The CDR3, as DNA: TGTGCCAGCTCACGCGGGACAGGGATCAATCAGCCCCAGCATTTT.

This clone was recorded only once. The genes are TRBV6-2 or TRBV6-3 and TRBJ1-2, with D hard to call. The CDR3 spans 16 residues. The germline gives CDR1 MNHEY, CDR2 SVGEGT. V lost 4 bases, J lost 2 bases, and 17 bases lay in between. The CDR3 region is CASSSTRDPRNYGYTF. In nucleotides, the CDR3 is TGTGCCAGCAGTTCGACCCGGGATCCGAGGAACTATGGCTACACCTTC.

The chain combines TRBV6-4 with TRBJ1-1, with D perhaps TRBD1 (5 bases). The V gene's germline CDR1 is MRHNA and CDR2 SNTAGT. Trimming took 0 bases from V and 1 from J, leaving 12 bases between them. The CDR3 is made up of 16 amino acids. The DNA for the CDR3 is TGTGCCAGCAGTGACTCGAGCGACAGCGCGAACACTGAAGCTTTCTTT. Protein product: CASSDSSDSANTEAFF.

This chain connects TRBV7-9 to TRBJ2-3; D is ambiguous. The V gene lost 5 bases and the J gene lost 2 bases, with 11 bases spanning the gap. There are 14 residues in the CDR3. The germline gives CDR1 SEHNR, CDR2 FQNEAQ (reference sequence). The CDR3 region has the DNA TGTGCCAGCAGCCCGACACCTAACACAGATACGCAGTATTTT. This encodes CASSPTPNTDTQYF.

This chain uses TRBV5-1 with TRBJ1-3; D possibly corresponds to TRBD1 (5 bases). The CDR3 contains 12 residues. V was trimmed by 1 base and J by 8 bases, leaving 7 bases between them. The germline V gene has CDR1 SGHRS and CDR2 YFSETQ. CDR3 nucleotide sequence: TGCGCCAGCAGCTTGTGGGGGGACACCATATATTTT. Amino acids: CASSLWGDTIYF.